The 13 T cell receptor beta chains reported below all come from one sample, sequenced in a study of T cell repertoires in cytomegalovirus infection. Each CDR3 protein is one row after TCRdb ran MiXCR on the reads. The table shows under 200,000 distinct CDR3 sequences, with approximately 17% occurring only once. Sequencing was performed on CD8+ T cells from PBMCs. The receptors originated from a human donor in good health (CMV status not recorded). Some clones in this sample may be carry-over from other donors' samples.

This clonotype has just a few counts. The chain uses TRBV5-5 and TRBJ2-7; tentatively, D is TRBD1 or TRBD2 (5 bases each). Germline V gives CDR1 SGHKS, CDR2 YYEKEE (reference sequence). Trimming took off 0 bases at V and 2 bases at J, with 9 bases between the two ends. This CDR3 is built from 14 residues. The CDR3 protein is CASSLELGAYEQYF. The CDR3 region has the DNA TGTGCCAGCAGCTTGGAACTGGGGGCCTACGAGCAGTACTTC.

V gene TRBV12-3 or TRBV12-4 combines with J gene TRBJ2-1; 8 bases map to TRBD1. This CDR3 is 15 amino acids long. J was trimmed by 4 bases and V by 1 base; bases with no gene match: 3. CDR3 amino acids: CASSLGQGMYNEQFF. CDR3 sequence (DNA): TGTGCCAGCAGTTTAGGACAGGGGATGTACAATGAGCAGTTCTTC.

V is TRBV19 and J is TRBJ1-5; D might be TRBD1 (5 bases). Germline V gene sequence: CDR1 LNHDA, CDR2 SQIVND (reference sequence). The CDR3 sequence is 19 residues long. V was pared by 8 bases and J by 6 bases, with 32 bases between. In nucleotides, the CDR3 is TGTGCCAGTGGAAACCTGGGGGTTATGACAGAAACGGGACCTCAGCCCCAGCATTTT. It specifies CASGNLGVMTETGPQPQHF.

This chain joins TRBV6-5 and TRBJ1-2; a possible D gene is TRBD1 (6 bases). This CDR3 has 16 residues. V was trimmed by 6 bases and J by 5 bases, leaving 22 bases between them. Per germline, CDR1 MNHEY and CDR2 SVGAGI. In DNA, the CDR3 is TGTGCCAGCAGCAACACAGGGACCCGGCGGCGATATGGCTACACCTTC. Its protein product is CASSNTGTRRRYGYTF.

This clonotype was detected only a few times. The V call is TRBV11-2, the J call TRBJ1-2; maybe TRBD1 (6 bases). Trimming shortened V by 5 bases and J by 8 bases, and 15 bases separated the two germline ends. The V gene's germline CDR1 is SGHAT and CDR2 FQNNGV. The length of the CDR3 is 13 residues. CDR3 sequence (DNA): TGTGCCAGCAGCGATGCCCAGGACAGAGGCTACACCTTC. Its translation is CASSDAQDRGYTF.

The CDR3 DNA is TGTGCCAGCAGCTTAGCACCGGGACAGGGGAGCGGCTATGGCTACACCTTC. As protein: CASSLAPGQGSGYGYTF. This chain uses TRBV7-9 with TRBJ1-2; 10 bases agree with TRBD1. The germline V gene has CDR1 SEHNR and CDR2 FQNEAQ (reference sequence). The CDR3 consists of 17 residues. V gave up 0 bases and J gave up 4 bases; unmatched junction bases: 8.

The chain recombines TRBV6-5 with TRBJ2-1; 7 bases line up with TRBD2. The CDR3 totals 18 residues. V lost 3 bases to trimming and J lost 9 bases; unmatched junction nucleotides: 20. Germline values: CDR1 MNHEY, CDR2 SVGAGI. CDR3 DNA: TGTGCCAGCAGTTATGGGCCGGCGAGTGGCGGGGGAAAGGGTGAGCAGTTCTTC. Translating it yields CASSYGPASGGGKGEQFF.

This sequence joins TRBV28 and TRBJ2-5, with D possibly called TRBD1 or TRBD2 (5 bases each). The V and J ends lost 5 bases and 1 base respectively, with 14 bases between them. The length of the CDR3 is 15 residues. CDR1 and CDR2 from the germline V gene are MDHEN and SYDVKM. CDR3 protein: CASSTWDVTQETQYF. The CDR3 DNA sequence: TGTGCCAGCAGTACCTGGGACGTAACCCAAGAGACCCAGTACTTC.

In nucleotides, the CDR3 is TGTGCCAGCAGTTCTGTGGGACCGGACGGTCACGAGCAGTACTTC. As protein: CASSSVGPDGHEQYF. The chain joins TRBV28 to TRBJ2-7; D is perhaps TRBD1 or TRBD2 (5 bases each). Trimming took off 4 bases at V and 5 bases at J, with 18 bases between the two ends. The CDR3 totals 15 residues. Germline V gene lookup returns CDR1 MDHEN and CDR2 SYDVKM.

V and J are TRBV6-1 and TRBJ2-1; D is ambiguous. CDR3 length equals 18 residues. Germline-derived CDR1 and CDR2 are MNHNS and SASEGT. With 6 bases removed from V and 0 bases from J, the gap between germline ends came to 21 bases. CDR3 residues: CASSPQVGMTSSYNEQFF. In nucleotides, the CDR3 is TGTGCCAGCAGCCCACAAGTGGGGATGACGAGCTCCTACAATGAGCAGTTCTTC.

J is TRBJ1-1 and V is TRBV7-2; weak D call: TRBD1 (5 bases). Trimming removed 7 bases from V and 5 bases from J, with 20 bases in between. CDR1 is SGHTA, CDR2 FQGNSA, per germline. This CDR3 region has 15 residues. The CDR3 nucleotides are TGTGCCAGCACCCCAACACGGGACCCAGGGACTGAAGCTTTCTTT. This codes for CASTPTRDPGTEAFF.

The chain combines TRBV28 with TRBJ2-7, with 7 bases fitting TRBD1. The CDR3 covers 14 residues. Trimming at V came to 8 bases and at J to 5 bases, leaving 12 bases not matched to a gene. Germline V gene sequence: CDR1 MDHEN, CDR2 SYDVKM. This chain's CDR3 is CASVQPGQLDEQYF. The CDR3 DNA sequence: TGTGCCAGCGTACAACCGGGACAGTTAGACGAGCAGTACTTC.

V usage is TRBV20-1 and J usage is TRBJ2-5, with 12 bases identical to TRBD1. Germline V gene sequence: CDR1 DFQATT, CDR2 SNEGSKA (reference sequence). V lost 4 bases to trimming and J lost 5 bases; unmatched junction nucleotides: 8. The length of the CDR3 is 15 residues. The CDR3 coding sequence is TGCAGTGCTACCGGGACAGGGGGCTCGGGGGAGACCCAGTACTTC. This gives the protein CSATGTGGSGETQYF.